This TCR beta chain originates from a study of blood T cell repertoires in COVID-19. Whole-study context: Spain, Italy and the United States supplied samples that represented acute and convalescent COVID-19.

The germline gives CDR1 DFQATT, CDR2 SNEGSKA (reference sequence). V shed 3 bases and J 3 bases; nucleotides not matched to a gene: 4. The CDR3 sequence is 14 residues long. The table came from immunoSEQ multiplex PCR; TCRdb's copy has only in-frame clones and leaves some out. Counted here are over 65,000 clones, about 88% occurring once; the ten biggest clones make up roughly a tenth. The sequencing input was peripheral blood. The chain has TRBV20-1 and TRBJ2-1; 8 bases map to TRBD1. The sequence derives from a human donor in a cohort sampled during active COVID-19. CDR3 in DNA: TGCAGTGCTAGTTACAGGGGGAGCTACAATGAGCAGTTCTTC. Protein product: CSASYRGSYNEQFF.